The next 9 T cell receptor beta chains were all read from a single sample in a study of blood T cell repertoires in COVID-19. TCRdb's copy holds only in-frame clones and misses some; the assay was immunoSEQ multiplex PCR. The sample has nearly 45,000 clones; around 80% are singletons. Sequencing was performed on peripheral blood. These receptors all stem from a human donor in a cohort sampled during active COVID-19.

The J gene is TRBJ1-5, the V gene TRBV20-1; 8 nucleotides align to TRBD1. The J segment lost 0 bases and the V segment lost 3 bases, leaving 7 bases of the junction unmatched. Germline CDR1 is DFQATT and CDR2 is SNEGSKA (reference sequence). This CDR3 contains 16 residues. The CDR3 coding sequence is TGCAGTGCTAGTTTACAGGGGGAATATAGCAATCAGCCCCAGCATTTT. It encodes CSASLQGEYSNQPQHF.

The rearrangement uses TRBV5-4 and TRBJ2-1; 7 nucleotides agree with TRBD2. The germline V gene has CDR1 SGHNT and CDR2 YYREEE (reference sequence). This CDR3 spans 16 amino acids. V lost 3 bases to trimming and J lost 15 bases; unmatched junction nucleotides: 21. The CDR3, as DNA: TGTGCCAGCAGCTCTGGACCCGTTGCGGGAGACGGGCTTCGGTTCTTC. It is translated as CASSSGPVAGDGLRFF.

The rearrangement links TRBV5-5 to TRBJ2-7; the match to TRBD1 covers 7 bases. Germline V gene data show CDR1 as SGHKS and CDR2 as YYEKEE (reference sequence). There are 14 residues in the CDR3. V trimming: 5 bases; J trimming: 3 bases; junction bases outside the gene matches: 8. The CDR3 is CASRTRQGVYEQYF. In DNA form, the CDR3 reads TGTGCCAGCAGGACCAGACAGGGCGTCTACGAGCAGTACTTC.

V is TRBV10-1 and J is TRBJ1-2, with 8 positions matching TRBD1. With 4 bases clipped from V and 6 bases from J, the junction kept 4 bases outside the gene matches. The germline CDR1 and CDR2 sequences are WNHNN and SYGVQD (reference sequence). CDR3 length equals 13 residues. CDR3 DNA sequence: TGCGCCAGCAGTGGATCAGGGGGCCATGGCTACACCTTC. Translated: CASSGSGGHGYTF.

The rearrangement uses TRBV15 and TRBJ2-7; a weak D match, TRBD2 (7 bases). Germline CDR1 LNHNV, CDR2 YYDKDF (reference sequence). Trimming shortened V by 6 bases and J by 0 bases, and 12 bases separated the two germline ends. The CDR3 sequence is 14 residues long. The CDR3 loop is CATSRGGGSYEQYF. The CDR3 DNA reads TGTGCCACCAGTAGGGGGGGTGGCTCCTACGAGCAGTACTTC.

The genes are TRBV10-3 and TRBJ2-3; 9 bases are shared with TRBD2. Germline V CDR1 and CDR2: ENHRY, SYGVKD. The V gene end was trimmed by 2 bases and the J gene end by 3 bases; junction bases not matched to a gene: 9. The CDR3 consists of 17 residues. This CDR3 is CAISELYGLARTDTQYF. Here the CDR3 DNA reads TGTGCCATCAGTGAGCTATACGGACTAGCGAGGACAGATACGCAGTATTTT.

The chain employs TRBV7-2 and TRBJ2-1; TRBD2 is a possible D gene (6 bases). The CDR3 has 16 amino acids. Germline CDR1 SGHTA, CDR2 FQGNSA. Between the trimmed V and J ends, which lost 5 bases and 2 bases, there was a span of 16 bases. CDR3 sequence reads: CASSAPLATPYNEQFF. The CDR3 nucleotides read TGTGCCAGCAGCGCCCCCCTAGCGACCCCCTACAATGAGCAGTTCTTC.

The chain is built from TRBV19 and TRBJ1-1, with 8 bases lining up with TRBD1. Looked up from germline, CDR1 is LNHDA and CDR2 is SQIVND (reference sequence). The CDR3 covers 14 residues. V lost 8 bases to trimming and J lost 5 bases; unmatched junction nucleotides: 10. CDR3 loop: CASRQTGDRTEAFF. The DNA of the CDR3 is TGTGCCAGTCGCCAGACAGGGGATAGAACTGAAGCTTTCTTT.

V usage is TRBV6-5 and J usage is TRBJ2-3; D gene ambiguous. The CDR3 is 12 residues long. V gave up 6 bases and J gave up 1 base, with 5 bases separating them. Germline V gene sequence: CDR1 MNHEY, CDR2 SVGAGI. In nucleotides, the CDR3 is TGTGCCAGCAGCACTCGCACAGATACGCAGTATTTT. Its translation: CASSTRTDTQYF.